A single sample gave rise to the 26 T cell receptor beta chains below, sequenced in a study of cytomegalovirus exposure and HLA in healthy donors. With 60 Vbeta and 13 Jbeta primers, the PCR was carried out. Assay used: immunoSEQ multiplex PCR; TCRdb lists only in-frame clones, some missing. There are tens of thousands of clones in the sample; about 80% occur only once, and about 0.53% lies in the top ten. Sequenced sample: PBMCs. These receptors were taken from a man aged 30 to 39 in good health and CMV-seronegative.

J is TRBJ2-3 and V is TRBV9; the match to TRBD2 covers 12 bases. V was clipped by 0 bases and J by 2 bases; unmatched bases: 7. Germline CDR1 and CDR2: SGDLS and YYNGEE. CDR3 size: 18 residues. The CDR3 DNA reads TGTGCCAGCAGCGTAGAGATAGGACTAGCGGGACTCACAGATACGCAGTATTTT. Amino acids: CASSVEIGLAGLTDTQYF.

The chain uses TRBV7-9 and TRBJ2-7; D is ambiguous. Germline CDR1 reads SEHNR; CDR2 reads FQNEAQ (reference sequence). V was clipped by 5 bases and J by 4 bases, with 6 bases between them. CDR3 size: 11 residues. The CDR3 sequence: CASSGLYEQYF. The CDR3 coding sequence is TGTGCCAGCAGCGGGCTGTACGAGCAGTACTTC. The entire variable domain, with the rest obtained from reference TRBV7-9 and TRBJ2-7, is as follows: DTGVSQNPRHKITKRGQNVTFRCDPISEHNRLYWYRQTLGQGPEFLTYFQNEAQLEKSRLLSDRFSAERPKGSFSTLEIQRTEQGDSAMYLCASSGLYEQYFGPGTRLTVT.

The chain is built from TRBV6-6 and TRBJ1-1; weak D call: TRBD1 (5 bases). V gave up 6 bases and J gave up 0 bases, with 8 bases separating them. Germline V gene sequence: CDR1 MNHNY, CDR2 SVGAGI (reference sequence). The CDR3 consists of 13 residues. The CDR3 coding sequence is TGTGCCAGCAGGCCGGACATGAACACTGAAGCTTTCTTT. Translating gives CASRPDMNTEAFF.

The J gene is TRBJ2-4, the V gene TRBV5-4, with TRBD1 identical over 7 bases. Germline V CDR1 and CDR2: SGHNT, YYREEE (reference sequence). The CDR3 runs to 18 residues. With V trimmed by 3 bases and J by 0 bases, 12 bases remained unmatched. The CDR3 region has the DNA TGTGCCAGCAGCTCCCGGGACAGAGTTCAGCTAGCCAAAAACATTCAGTACTTC. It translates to CASSSRDRVQLAKNIQYF.

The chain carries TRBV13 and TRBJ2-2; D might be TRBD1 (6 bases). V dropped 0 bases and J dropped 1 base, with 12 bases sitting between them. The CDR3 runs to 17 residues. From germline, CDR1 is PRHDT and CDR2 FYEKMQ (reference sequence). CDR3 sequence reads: CASSLGTGSKNTGELFF. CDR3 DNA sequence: TGTGCCAGCAGCTTAGGAACAGGGAGTAAGAACACCGGGGAGCTGTTTTTT. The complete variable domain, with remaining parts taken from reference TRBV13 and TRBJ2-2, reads AAGVIQSPRHLIKEKRETATLKCYPIPRHDTVYWYQQGPGQDPQFLISFYEKMQSDKGSIPDRFSAQQFSDYHSELNMSSLELGDSALYFCASSLGTGSKNTGELFFGEGSRLTVL.

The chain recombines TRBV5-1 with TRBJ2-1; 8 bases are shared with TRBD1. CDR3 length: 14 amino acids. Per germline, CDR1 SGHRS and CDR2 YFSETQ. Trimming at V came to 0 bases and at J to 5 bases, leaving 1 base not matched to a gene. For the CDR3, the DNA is TGCGCCAGCAGCTTGGACAGGGGGAACAATGAGCAGTTCTTC. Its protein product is CASSLDRGNNEQFF.

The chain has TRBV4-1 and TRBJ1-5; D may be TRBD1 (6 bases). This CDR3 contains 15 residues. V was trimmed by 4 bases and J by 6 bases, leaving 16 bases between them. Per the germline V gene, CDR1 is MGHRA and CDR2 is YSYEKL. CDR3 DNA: TGCGCCAGCAGCCGATTTGGGGGCAGGGGTCAGCCCCAGCATTTT. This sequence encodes CASSRFGGRGQPQHF.

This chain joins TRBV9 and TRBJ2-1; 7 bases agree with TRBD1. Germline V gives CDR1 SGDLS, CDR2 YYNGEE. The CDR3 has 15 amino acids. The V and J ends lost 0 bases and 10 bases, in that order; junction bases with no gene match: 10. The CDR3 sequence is CASSVGTTGANEQFF. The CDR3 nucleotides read TGTGCCAGCAGCGTAGGGACCACAGGGGCTAACGAGCAGTTCTTC.

The CDR3 DNA reads TGTGCCAGCAGTGACGATCGACAGAGCCCTAGCACAGATACGCAGTATTTT. The encoded protein is CASSDDRQSPSTDTQYF. The chain combines TRBV6-1 with TRBJ2-3; a weak D match, TRBD1 (5 bases). Germline V lookup: CDR1 MNHNS, CDR2 SASEGT. CDR3 length: 17 amino acids. Trimming took off 3 bases at V and 0 bases at J, with 16 bases between the two ends.

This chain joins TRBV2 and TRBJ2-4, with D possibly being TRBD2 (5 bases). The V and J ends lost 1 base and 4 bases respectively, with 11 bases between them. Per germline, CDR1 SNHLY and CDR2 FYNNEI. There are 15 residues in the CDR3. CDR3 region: CASSEGPGTKNIQYF. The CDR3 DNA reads TGTGCCAGCAGTGAAGGCCCGGGAACAAAAAACATTCAGTACTTC. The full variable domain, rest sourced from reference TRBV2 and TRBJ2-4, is EPEVTQTPSHQVTQMGQEVILRCVPISNHLYFYWYRQILGQKVEFLVSFYNNEISEKSEIFDDQFSVERPDGSNFTLKIRSTKLEDSAMYFCASSEGPGTKNIQYFGAGTRLSVL.

The chain's CDR3 is CASSGYYGTGELFF. The CDR3 DNA reads as TGTGCCAGCAGTGGCTATTACGGCACCGGGGAGCTGTTTTTT. The chain is built from TRBV6-1 and TRBJ2-2; D gene uncertain. V was pared by 4 bases and J by 4 bases, with 10 bases between. This CDR3 has 14 amino acids. Germline lookup yields CDR1 MNHNS and CDR2 SASEGT.

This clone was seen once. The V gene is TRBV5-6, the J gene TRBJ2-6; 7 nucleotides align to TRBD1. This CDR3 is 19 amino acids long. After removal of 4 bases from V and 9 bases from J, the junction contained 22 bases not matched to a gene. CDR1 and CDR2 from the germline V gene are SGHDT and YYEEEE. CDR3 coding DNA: TGTGCCAGCAGCCCTAGGGACAGTATCTCGTTTTTGGGAGACAACGTCCTGACTTTC. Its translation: CASSPRDSISFLGDNVLTF.

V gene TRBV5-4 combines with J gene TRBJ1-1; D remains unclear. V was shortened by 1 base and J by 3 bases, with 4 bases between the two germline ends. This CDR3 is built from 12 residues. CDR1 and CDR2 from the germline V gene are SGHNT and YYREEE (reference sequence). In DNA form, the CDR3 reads TGTGCCAGCAGCTTGTTAGACACTGAAGCTTTCTTT. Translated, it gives CASSLLDTEAFF.

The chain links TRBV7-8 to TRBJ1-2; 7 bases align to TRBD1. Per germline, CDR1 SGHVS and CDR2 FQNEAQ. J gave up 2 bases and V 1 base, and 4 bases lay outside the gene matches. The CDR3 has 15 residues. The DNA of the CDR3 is TGTGCCAGCAGCTTAGAAGGGACAGCAAACTATGGCTACACCTTC. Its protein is CASSLEGTANYGYTF.

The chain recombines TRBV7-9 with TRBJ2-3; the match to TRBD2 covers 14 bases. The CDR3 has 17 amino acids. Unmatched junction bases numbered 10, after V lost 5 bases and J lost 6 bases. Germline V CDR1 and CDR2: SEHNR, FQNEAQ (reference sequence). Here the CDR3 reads CASSTLTSGGGLDTQYF. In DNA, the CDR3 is TGTGCCAGCAGCACACTGACTAGCGGGGGGGGATTGGATACGCAGTATTTT. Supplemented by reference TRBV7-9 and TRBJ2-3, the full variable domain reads DTGVSQNPRHKITKRGQNVTFRCDPISEHNRLYWYRQTLGQGPEFLTYFQNEAQLEKSRLLSDRFSAERPKGSFSTLEIQRTEQGDSAMYLCASSTLTSGGGLDTQYFGPGTRLTVL.

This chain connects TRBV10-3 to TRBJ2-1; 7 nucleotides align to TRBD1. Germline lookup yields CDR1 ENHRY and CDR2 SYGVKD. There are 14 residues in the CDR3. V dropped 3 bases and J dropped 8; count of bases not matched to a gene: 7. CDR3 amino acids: CAISDRDSRDEQFF. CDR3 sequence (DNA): TGTGCCATCAGTGACCGGGACAGTAGGGATGAGCAGTTCTTC.

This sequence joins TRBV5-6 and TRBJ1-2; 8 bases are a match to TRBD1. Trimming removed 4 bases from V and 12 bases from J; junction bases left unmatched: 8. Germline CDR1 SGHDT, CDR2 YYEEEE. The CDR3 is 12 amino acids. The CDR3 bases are TGTGCCAGCAGCCCTCGGACAGGGTCCGACACCTTC. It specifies CASSPRTGSDTF. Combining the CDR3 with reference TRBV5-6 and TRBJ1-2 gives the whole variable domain DAGVTQSPTHLIKTRGQQVTLRCSPKSGHDTVSWYQQALGQGPQFIFQYYEEEERQRGNFPDRFSGHQFPNYSSELNVNALLLGDSALYLCASSPRTGSDTFGSGTRLTVV.

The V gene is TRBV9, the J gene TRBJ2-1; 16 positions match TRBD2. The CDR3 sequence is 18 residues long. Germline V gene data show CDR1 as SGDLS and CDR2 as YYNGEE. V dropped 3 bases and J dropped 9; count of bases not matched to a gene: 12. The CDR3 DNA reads TGTGCCAGCAGCGGCCAACCCGGGACTAGCGGGAGGGGTGGTGAGCAGTTCTTC. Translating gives CASSGQPGTSGRGGEQFF.

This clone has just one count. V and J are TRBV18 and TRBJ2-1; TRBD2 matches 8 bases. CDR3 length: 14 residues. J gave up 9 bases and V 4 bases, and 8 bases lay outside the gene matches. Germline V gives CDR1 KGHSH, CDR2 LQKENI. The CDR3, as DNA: TGTGCCAGCTCACTAAGCGGGAGCGAAGGTGAGCAGTTCTTC. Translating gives CASSLSGSEGEQFF.

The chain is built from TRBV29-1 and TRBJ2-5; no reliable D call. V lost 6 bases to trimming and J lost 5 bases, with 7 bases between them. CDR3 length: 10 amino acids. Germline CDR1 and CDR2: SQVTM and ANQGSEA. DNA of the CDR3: TGCAGCGTAGGAGATGAGACCCAGTACTTC. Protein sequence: CSVGDETQYF. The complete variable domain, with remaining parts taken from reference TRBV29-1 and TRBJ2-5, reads SAVISQKPSRDICQRGTSLTIQCQVDSQVTMMFWYRQQPGQSLTLIATANQGSEATYESGFVIDKFPISRPNLTFSTLTVSNMSPEDSSIYLCSVGDETQYFGPGTRLLVL.

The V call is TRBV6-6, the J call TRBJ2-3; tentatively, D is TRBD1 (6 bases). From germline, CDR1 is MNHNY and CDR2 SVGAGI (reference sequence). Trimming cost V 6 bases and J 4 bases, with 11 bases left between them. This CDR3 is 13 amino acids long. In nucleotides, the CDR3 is TGTGCCAGCAGCCCTACAGGGCCAGATACGCAGTATTTT. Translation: CASSPTGPDTQYF.

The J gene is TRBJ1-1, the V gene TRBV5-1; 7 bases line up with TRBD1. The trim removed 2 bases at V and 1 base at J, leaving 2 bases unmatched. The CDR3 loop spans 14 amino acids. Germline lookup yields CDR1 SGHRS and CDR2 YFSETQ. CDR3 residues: CASSFGTENTEAFF. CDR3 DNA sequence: TGCGCCAGCAGCTTCGGGACAGAGAACACTGAAGCTTTCTTT.

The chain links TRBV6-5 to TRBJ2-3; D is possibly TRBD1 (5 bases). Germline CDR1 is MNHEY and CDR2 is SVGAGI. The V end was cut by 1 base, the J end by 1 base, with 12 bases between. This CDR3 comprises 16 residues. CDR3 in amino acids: CASSYYQGGGTDTQYF. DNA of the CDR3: TGTGCCAGCAGTTACTACCAGGGCGGAGGCACAGATACGCAGTATTTT.

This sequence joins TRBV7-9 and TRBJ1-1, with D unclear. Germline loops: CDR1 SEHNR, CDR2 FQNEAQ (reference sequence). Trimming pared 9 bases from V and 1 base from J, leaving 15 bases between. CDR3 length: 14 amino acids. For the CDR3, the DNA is TGTGCCAGTGCACAAGCGAAACAGAACACTGAAGCTTTCTTT. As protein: CASAQAKQNTEAFF.

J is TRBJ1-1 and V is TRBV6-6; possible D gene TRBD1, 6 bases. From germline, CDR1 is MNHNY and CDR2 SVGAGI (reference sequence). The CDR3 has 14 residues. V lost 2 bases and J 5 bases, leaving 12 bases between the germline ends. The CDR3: CASSYGGGGTEAFF. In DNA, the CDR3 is TGTGCCAGCAGTTACGGGGGAGGGGGGACTGAAGCTTTCTTT.

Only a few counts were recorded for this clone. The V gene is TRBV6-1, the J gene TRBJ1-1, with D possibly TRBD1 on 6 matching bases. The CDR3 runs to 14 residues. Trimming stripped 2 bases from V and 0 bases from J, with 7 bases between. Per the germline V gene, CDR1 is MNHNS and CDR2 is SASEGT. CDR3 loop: CASSEYRVNTEAFF. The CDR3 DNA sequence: TGTGCCAGCAGTGAATACAGGGTGAACACTGAAGCTTTCTTT.